The 32 T cell receptor beta chains given below trace back to one sample, sequenced in a study of OX40 agonist ivuxolimab in advanced cancers. Library construction relied on the immunoSEQ multiplex PCR assay. TCRdb retrieved this table from immuneACCESS and kept in-frame rearrangements only. Not all clones are present; in checked studies, unresolved V genes account for under half, and no reason is known for the remainder. Recorded for this sample are tens of thousands of clones; about nine tenths of them occurred a single time. In total, the top ten clones hold 2.5% to 3% of the sample. Here the sequenced sample was CD4+ or CD8+ T cells sorted from blood, taken in a trial of the OX40 agonist ivuxolimab. These receptors were taken from an adult with an advanced solid tumor such as melanoma, head and neck, liver or kidney cancer.

The chain recombines TRBV19 with TRBJ2-7; 9 bases agree with TRBD2. J was trimmed by 4 bases and V by 4 bases; bases with no gene match: 5. The CDR3 consists of 14 residues. Germline V gene lookup returns CDR1 LNHDA and CDR2 SQIVND (reference sequence). DNA of the CDR3: TGTGCCAGTAGTAGAGCGGGGGGCGGATACGAGCAGTACTTC. Translating it yields CASSRAGGGYEQYF.

The gene calls are TRBV19 and TRBJ2-3, with 14 bases that match TRBD2. There are 16 residues in the CDR3. Trimming removed 4 bases from V and 8 bases from J; junction bases left unmatched: 8. Germline lookup yields CDR1 LNHDA and CDR2 SQIVND (reference sequence). The CDR3 sequence: CASSTTGTSGGSTQYF. The CDR3 bases are TGTGCCAGTAGTACTACCGGGACTAGCGGGGGTAGTACGCAGTATTTT.

This clone was seen a few times. This chain joins TRBV5-1 and TRBJ2-6, with D hard to call. The V gene lost 0 bases and the J gene lost 2 bases, with 6 bases spanning the gap. The V gene's germline CDR1 is SGHRS and CDR2 YFSETQ. The CDR3 loop spans 15 amino acids. The CDR3 loop reads CASSLGVTGANVLTF. The CDR3 bases are TGCGCCAGCAGCTTGGGTGTTACTGGGGCCAACGTCCTGACTTTC.

The gene calls are TRBV19 and TRBJ1-4, with 8 bases that match TRBD1. This CDR3 comprises 13 residues. Per the germline V gene, CDR1 is LNHDA and CDR2 is SQIVND (reference sequence). Trimming took 5 bases from V and 8 from J; bases not matched to a gene: 4. The CDR3 DNA follows: TGTGCCAGTAGTCCCCAGGGGGCAGAAAAACTGTTTTTT. Protein: CASSPQGAEKLFF.

This clone has just one count. The chain joins TRBV7-2 to TRBJ2-3; D possibly corresponds to TRBD1 (5 bases). Germline values: CDR1 SGHTA, CDR2 FQGNSA. The CDR3 sequence is 18 residues long. V was shortened by 4 bases and J by 6 bases, with 26 bases between the two germline ends. CDR3: CASSSDPPDTQFWDTQYF. The CDR3 DNA is TGTGCCAGCAGCTCCGACCCCCCGGACACACAGTTCTGGGATACGCAGTATTTT.

V usage is TRBV7-8 and J usage is TRBJ2-5; 14 nucleotides agree with TRBD2. The J segment lost 5 bases and the V segment lost 4 bases, leaving 12 bases of the junction unmatched. The CDR3 runs 18 residues. Germline V lookup: CDR1 SGHVS, CDR2 FQNEAQ. The CDR3 DNA follows: TGTGCCAGCAGCTCGGGGGGGACTAGCGGGAGTTTTAGGGAGACCCAGTACTTC. Its translation is CASSSGGTSGSFRETQYF.

This clone was observed a single time. This chain joins TRBV6-1 and TRBJ1-4; 8 bases line up with TRBD1. J lost 5 bases, V lost 6 bases, and 5 bases had no gene match. This CDR3 is 14 amino acids long. Germline loops: CDR1 MNHNS, CDR2 SASEGT. As DNA, the CDR3 is TGTGCCAGCAGACCTCGGACAGGGAATGAAAAACTGTTTTTT. This translates into CASRPRTGNEKLFF.

V gene TRBV5-6 combines with J gene TRBJ2-1; D is perhaps TRBD2 (6 bases). Deletions cut 5 bases from V and 7 bases from J, with 19 bases between. CDR3 length equals 15 residues. The germline V gene has CDR1 SGHDT and CDR2 YYEEEE. For the CDR3, the DNA is TGTGCCAGCAGTATAAGTTGGGGGGTAGGTAATGAGCAGTTCTTC. It yields the protein CASSISWGVGNEQFF.

The rearrangement uses TRBV21-1 and TRBJ1-5. TRBV21-1 is designated a pseudogene. The CDR3 length is 14 residues. CDR3: CASSKLRGSQPQHF. Written as DNA, the CDR3 is TGTGCCAGCAGCAAATTGAGGGGTAGTCAGCCCCAGCATTTT.

CDR3 region: CASSEYPGLHSGANVLTF. The CDR3 DNA sequence: TGTGCCAGCAGTGAATACCCGGGTTTGCACTCTGGGGCCAACGTCCTGACTTTC. The chain carries TRBV6-1 and TRBJ2-6; no definite D call. The germline V gene has CDR1 MNHNS and CDR2 SASEGT. Trimming stripped 2 bases from V and 0 bases from J, with 14 bases between. The CDR3 runs to 18 residues.

The chain carries TRBV5-4 and TRBJ2-5; D tentatively reads TRBD1 or TRBD2 (5 bases each). Germline V gene sequence: CDR1 SGHNT, CDR2 YYREEE (reference sequence). This CDR3 comprises 19 residues. Trimming removed 3 bases from V and 5 bases from J, with 29 bases in between. The CDR3 loop is CASSYPTSGTGRFMETQYF. CDR3 sequence (DNA): TGTGCCAGCAGCTATCCAACGTCCGGCACGGGACGGTTTATGGAGACCCAGTACTTC. Full variable domain (rest looked up from reference TRBV5-4 and TRBJ2-5): ETGVTQSPTHLIKTRGQQVTLRCSSQSGHNTVSWYQQALGQGPQFIFQYYREEENGRGNFPPRFSGLQFPNYSSELNVNALELDDSALYLCASSYPTSGTGRFMETQYFGPGTRLLVL.

The CDR3 spells CASSLIGGNTEAFF. The CDR3 nucleotides are TGTGCCAGCAGTTTAATCGGGGGAAACACTGAAGCTTTCTTT. This sequence joins TRBV28 and TRBJ1-1, with a weak D call TRBD1 (5 bases). Germline V gene lookup returns CDR1 MDHEN and CDR2 SYDVKM. The CDR3 covers 14 residues. Trimming took 2 bases from V and 2 from J, leaving 9 bases between them.

With regard to this clone: This specimen includes other DNA sequences encoding the same CDR3. The V call is TRBV6-1, the J call TRBJ2-7, with 12 bases matching TRBD1. Per germline, CDR1 MNHNS and CDR2 SASEGT. V lost 7 bases, J lost 7 bases, and 8 bases stayed unmatched. This CDR3 is built from 14 residues. CDR3 residues: CASNGDRGLREQYF. CDR3 DNA sequence: TGTGCCAGCAACGGGGACAGGGGGCTTCGGGAGCAGTACTTC.

The table lists this clone with a count of one. The genes are TRBV5-4 and TRBJ1-1; tentative D call: TRBD1 (6 bases). Per germline, CDR1 SGHNT and CDR2 YYREEE (reference sequence). Trimming shortened V by 7 bases and J by 4 bases, and 17 bases separated the two germline ends. This CDR3 spans 14 amino acids. The DNA for the CDR3 is TGTGCCAGCGGCGGTACAGGGTTGGGCACTGAAGCTTTCTTT. This translates into CASGGTGLGTEAFF.

The genes are TRBV19 and TRBJ1-5, with D hard to call. V was shortened by 2 bases and J by 4 bases, with 12 bases between the two germline ends. The CDR3 is 15 amino acids. The germline V gene encodes CDR1 LNHDA and CDR2 SQIVND (reference sequence). Here the CDR3 reads CASSITYRSNQPQHF. The CDR3 DNA sequence: TGTGCCAGTAGTATAACCTACCGGTCAAATCAGCCCCAGCATTTT. The whole variable domain, remainder taken from reference TRBV19 and TRBJ1-5, is DGGITQSPKYLFRKEGQNVTLSCEQNLNHDAMYWYRQDPGQGLRLIYYSQIVNDFQKGDIAEGYSVSREKKESFPLTVTSAQKNPTAFYLCASSITYRSNQPQHFGDGTRLSIL.

This sequence joins TRBV23-1 and TRBJ2-2, with 12 bases aligning to TRBD1. TRBV23-1 counts as an open reading frame of uncertain function. Trimming at V came to 8 bases and at J to 3 bases, leaving 16 bases not matched to a gene. CDR3 length: 19 amino acids. CDR3 sequence: CASPGTRDRGRWDTGELFF. DNA for the CDR3: TGCGCCAGCCCCGGGACCCGGGACAGGGGGCGTTGGGACACCGGGGAGCTGTTTTTT.

This clone was counted a single time. This chain connects TRBV5-8 to TRBJ1-5; tentative D call: TRBD1 (6 bases). V was pared by 2 bases and J by 2 bases, with 11 bases between. The germline V gene encodes CDR1 SGHTS and CDR2 YDEGEE. The CDR3 is 15 amino acids. The CDR3 sequence: CASSFLQGGNQPQHF. The CDR3 coding sequence is TGTGCCAGCAGCTTCTTACAGGGAGGCAATCAGCCCCAGCATTTT.

This chain joins TRBV30 and TRBJ2-3; D is perhaps TRBD1 (5 bases). The CDR3 sequence is 11 residues long. The V and J ends lost 2 bases and 11 bases respectively, with 11 bases between them. CDR1 is GTSNPN and CDR2 is SVGIG in the germline V gene (reference sequence). The CDR3 loop reads CAWSTQGGQYF. DNA of the CDR3: TGTGCCTGGAGTACCCAGGGTGGGCAGTATTTT.

This clone was counted a single time. V gene TRBV7-9 combines with J gene TRBJ2-5; D call uncertain. This CDR3 region has 12 residues. Germline V CDR1 and CDR2: SEHNR, FQNEAQ (reference sequence). Trimming took off 5 bases at V and 3 bases at J, with 7 bases between the two ends. The CDR3 protein is CASSPVKETQYF. The CDR3 bases are TGTGCCAGCAGCCCAGTGAAAGAGACCCAGTACTTC.

This chain joins TRBV18 and TRBJ1-5; unclear D gene. Germline CDR1 reads KGHSH; CDR2 reads LQKENI. Deletions cut 2 bases from V and 4 bases from J, with 6 bases between. The CDR3 has 13 residues. This chain's CDR3 is CASSPGFNQPQHF. As DNA, the CDR3 is TGTGCCAGCTCACCAGGGTTTAATCAGCCCCAGCATTTT.

The rearrangement uses TRBV7-9 and TRBJ2-3; 8 positions match TRBD1. This CDR3 has 14 amino acids. With 6 bases clipped from V and 5 bases from J, the junction kept 7 bases outside the gene matches. Germline CDR1 SEHNR, CDR2 FQNEAQ (reference sequence). The CDR3 DNA sequence: TGTGCCAGCAGGAGGGACAGGCCGGGAGATACGCAGTATTTT. It is translated as CASRRDRPGDTQYF.

This rearrangement joins TRBV7-9 to TRBJ2-7; the D gene is possibly TRBD1 (6 bases). Trimming took 0 bases from V and 3 from J, leaving 12 bases between them. The CDR3 contains 15 residues. CDR1 and CDR2 from the germline V gene are SEHNR and FQNEAQ (reference sequence). CDR3 sequence reads: CASSLAPGQLYEQYF. The CDR3, as DNA: TGTGCCAGCAGCTTAGCGCCGGGACAACTCTACGAGCAGTACTTC.

CDR3 in amino acids: CASSTRSETRYEQYF. In DNA form, the CDR3 reads TGTGCCAGTAGTACCCGTTCCGAGACACGTTACGAGCAGTACTTC. The chain couples TRBV19 to TRBJ2-7; D is unclear. The V gene's germline CDR1 is LNHDA and CDR2 SQIVND (reference sequence). The CDR3 covers 15 residues. V gave up 4 bases and J gave up 4 bases, with 17 bases separating them.

The chain is built from TRBV27 and TRBJ2-3; TRBD2 might be the D (5 bases). Looked up from germline, CDR1 is MNHEY and CDR2 is SMNVEV (reference sequence). The CDR3 runs 16 residues. V was pared by 0 bases and J by 0 bases, with 10 bases between. The CDR3 DNA is TGTGCCAGCAGTTTATCGAGGCTAGCTAGCACAGATACGCAGTATTTT. It specifies CASSLSRLASTDTQYF.

The rearrangement links TRBV29-1 to TRBJ2-1; no firm D call. Between the trimmed V and J ends, which lost 6 bases and 0 bases, there was a span of 15 bases. The CDR3 runs 15 residues. Germline CDR1 SQVTM, CDR2 ANQGSEA. For the CDR3, the DNA is TGCAGCGTCTGCCTCCAGAGTAGCTCCTACAATGAGCAGTTCTTC. Translating gives CSVCLQSSSYNEQFF.

This chain joins TRBV14 and TRBJ1-3; no reliable D call. The CDR3 covers 15 residues. The germline gives CDR1 SGHDN, CDR2 FVKESK. Trimming pared 4 bases from V and 0 bases from J, leaving 10 bases between. The CDR3 reads CASSPSALSGNTIYF. In DNA, the CDR3 is TGTGCCAGCAGCCCCTCAGCCCTCTCTGGAAACACCATATATTTT.

V is TRBV11-3 and J is TRBJ2-2, with 8 bases aligning to TRBD1. The trim removed 1 base at V and 4 bases at J, leaving 5 bases unmatched. There are 16 residues in the CDR3. Germline V CDR1 and CDR2: SGHNT, YENEEA. The CDR3 DNA sequence: TGTGCCAGCAGCTTAGTCAGGGGGCCGGGCACCGGGGAGCTGTTTTTT. Translated, it gives CASSLVRGPGTGELFF.

The chain employs TRBV5-1 and TRBJ2-3, with TRBD2 identical over 11 bases. Per the germline V gene, CDR1 is SGHRS and CDR2 is YFSETQ. The CDR3 sequence is 16 residues long. V trimming: 4 bases; J trimming: 2 bases; junction bases outside the gene matches: 6. The CDR3 DNA reads TGCGCCAGCAGCCGAGGGACTAGCGGTAACACAGATACGCAGTATTTT. Residues: CASSRGTSGNTDTQYF.

The rearrangement uses TRBV7-8 and TRBJ2-5, with D tentatively TRBD2 (6 bases). The closer fit of TRBJ2-7 to the DNA end suggests the J call may be wrong. The V gene's germline CDR1 is SGHVS and CDR2 FQNEAQ. This CDR3 is 13 amino acids long. The DNA of the CDR3 is TGTGCCAGCAGCTCTCGGGAGACCTACGAGCAGTACTTC. The encoded protein is CASSSRETYEQYF.

The CDR3 bases are TGTGCCAGCAGCTTAGTGGGGGGGGTAGTGAGCGGTCGGGCCTACGAGCAGTACTTC. Translating it yields CASSLVGGVVSGRAYEQYF. The V and J genes are TRBV7-2 and TRBJ2-7, with 7 bases aligning to TRBD2. The ends lost 1 base at V and 2 bases at J; junction bases unmatched: 17. Germline CDR1 reads SGHTA; CDR2 reads FQGNSA. The CDR3 has 19 amino acids.

The rearrangement joins TRBV27 to TRBJ1-4; 11 bases fit TRBD1. From germline, CDR1 is MNHEY and CDR2 SMNVEV (reference sequence). J lost 10 bases, V lost 3 bases, and 7 bases had no gene match. CDR3 length: 15 amino acids. The CDR3 is CASSLKDRGRVKLFF. The CDR3 DNA is TGTGCCAGCAGTTTGAAGGACAGGGGGCGCGTAAAACTGTTTTTT.

This chain joins TRBV9 and TRBJ2-3; D may be TRBD1 (5 bases). The CDR3 runs 16 residues. Germline V gives CDR1 SGDLS, CDR2 YYNGEE. V was pared by 4 bases and J by 2 bases, with 17 bases between. CDR3 DNA sequence: TGTGCCAGCAGCCCCCGTCCGACAGTTCTCACAGATACGCAGTATTTT. This encodes CASSPRPTVLTDTQYF.